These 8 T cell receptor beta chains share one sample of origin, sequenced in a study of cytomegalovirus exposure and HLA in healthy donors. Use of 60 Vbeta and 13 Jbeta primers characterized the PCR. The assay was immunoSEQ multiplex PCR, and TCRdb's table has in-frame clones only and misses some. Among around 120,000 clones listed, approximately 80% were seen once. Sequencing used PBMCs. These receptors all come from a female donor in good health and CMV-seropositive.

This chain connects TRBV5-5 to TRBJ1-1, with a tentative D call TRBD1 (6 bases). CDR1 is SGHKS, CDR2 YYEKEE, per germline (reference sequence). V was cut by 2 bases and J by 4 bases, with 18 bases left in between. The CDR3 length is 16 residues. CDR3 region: CASSFGRQAEFTEAFF. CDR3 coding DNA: TGTGCCAGCAGCTTTGGGAGACAGGCTGAATTCACTGAAGCTTTCTTT.

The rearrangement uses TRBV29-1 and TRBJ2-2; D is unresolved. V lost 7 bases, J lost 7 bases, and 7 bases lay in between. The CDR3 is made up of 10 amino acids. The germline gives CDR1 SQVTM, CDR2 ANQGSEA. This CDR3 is CSASHGELFF. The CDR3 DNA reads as TGCAGCGCATCCCACGGGGAGCTGTTTTTT.

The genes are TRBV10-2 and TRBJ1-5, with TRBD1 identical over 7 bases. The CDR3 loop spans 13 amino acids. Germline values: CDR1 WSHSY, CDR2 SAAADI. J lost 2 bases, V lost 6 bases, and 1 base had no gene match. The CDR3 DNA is TGCGCCAGCAGCGGACAGGGCAATCAGCCCCAGCATTTT. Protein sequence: CASSGQGNQPQHF.

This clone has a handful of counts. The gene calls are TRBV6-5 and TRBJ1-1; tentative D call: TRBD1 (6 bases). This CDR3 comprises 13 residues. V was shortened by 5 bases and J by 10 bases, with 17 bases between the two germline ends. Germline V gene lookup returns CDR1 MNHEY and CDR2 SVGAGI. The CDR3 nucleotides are TGTGCCAGCAGTATCCTACAGGGCAGTCCAGCTTTCTTT. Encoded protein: CASSILQGSPAFF.

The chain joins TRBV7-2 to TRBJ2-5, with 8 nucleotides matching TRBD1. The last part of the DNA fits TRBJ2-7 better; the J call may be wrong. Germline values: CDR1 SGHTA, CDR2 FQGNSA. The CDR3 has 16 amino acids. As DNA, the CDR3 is TGTGCCAGCAGCTCGCCCACTCGGGACAGGTCCTACGAGCAGTACTTC. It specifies CASSSPTRDRSYEQYF.

CDR3 sequence reads: CASRTGMNSYEQYF. The CDR3 region has the DNA TGTGCCAGCAGAACAGGGATGAACTCCTACGAGCAGTACTTC. The V and J genes are TRBV2 and TRBJ2-7, with D perhaps TRBD1 (6 bases). The CDR3 has 14 residues. Germline V gene lookup returns CDR1 SNHLY and CDR2 FYNNEI. Trimming took off 6 bases at V and 0 bases at J, with 12 bases between the two ends.

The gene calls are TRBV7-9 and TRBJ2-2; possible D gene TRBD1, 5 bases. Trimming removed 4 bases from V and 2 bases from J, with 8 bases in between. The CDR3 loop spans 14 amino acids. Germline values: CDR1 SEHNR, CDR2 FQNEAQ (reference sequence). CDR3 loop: CASSWQGNTGELFF. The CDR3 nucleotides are TGTGCCAGCAGCTGGCAGGGTAACACCGGGGAGCTGTTTTTT.

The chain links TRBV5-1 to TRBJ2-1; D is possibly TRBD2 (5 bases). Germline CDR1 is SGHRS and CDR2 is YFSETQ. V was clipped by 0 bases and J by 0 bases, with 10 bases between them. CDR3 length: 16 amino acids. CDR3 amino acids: CASSLAGGSSYNEQFF. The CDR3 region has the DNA TGCGCCAGCAGCTTGGCCGGTGGGAGCTCCTACAATGAGCAGTTCTTC. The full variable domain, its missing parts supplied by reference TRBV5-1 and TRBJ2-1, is KAGVTQTPRYLIKTRGQQVTLSCSPISGHRSVSWYQQTPGQGLQFLFEYFSETQRNKGNFPGRFSGRQFSNSRSEMNVSTLELGDSALYLCASSLAGGSSYNEQFFGPGTRLTVL.